A single sample gave rise to the 7 T cell receptor beta chains below, sequenced in a study of OX40 agonist ivuxolimab in advanced cancers. The protocol was immunoSEQ multiplex PCR, while the TCRdb copy is restricted to in-frame clones and leaves out a portion. The sample holds some 74,000 clones, approximately 88% seen once. The material was CD4+ or CD8+ T cells sorted from blood, obtained in a trial of the OX40 agonist ivuxolimab. The receptors shown here come from an adult with an advanced solid tumor such as melanoma, head and neck, liver or kidney cancer.

The chain is built from TRBV28 and TRBJ1-1, with no clear D. The germline gives CDR1 MDHEN, CDR2 SYDVKM. CDR3 size: 14 residues. V was clipped by 4 bases and J by 0 bases, with 9 bases between them. CDR3 sequence reads: CASSSQNLNTEAFF. The CDR3 nucleotides are TGTGCCAGCAGTTCACAGAACTTGAACACTGAAGCTTTCTTT.

J is TRBJ1-2 and V is TRBV4-1; TRBD1 aligns across 10 bases. CDR3 length: 14 residues. CDR1 and CDR2 from the germline V gene are MGHRA and YSYEKL. The V and J ends lost 2 bases and 5 bases, in that order; junction bases with no gene match: 2. The CDR3 region is CASSQQGQGYGYTF. Written as DNA, the CDR3 is TGCGCCAGCAGCCAACAGGGACAGGGGTATGGCTACACCTTC.

The chain is built from TRBV15 and TRBJ1-6; 8 positions match TRBD1. Per germline, CDR1 LNHNV and CDR2 YYDKDF (reference sequence). The V gene end was trimmed by 9 bases and the J gene end by 7 bases; junction bases not matched to a gene: 5. The CDR3 consists of 13 residues. The CDR3 region is CATSTGANSPLHF. The CDR3 nucleotides are TGTGCCACTTCGACAGGGGCGAATTCACCCCTCCACTTT.

The chain's CDR3 is CASSSSRDRSYEQYF. The CDR3 DNA is TGTGCCAGCAGCTCCAGCCGGGACAGGTCCTACGAGCAGTACTTC. This chain connects TRBV11-2 to TRBJ2-7, with TRBD1 matching over 8 bases. Germline V gene data show CDR1 as SGHAT and CDR2 as FQNNGV. Trimming removed 4 bases from V and 1 base from J; junction bases left unmatched: 6. This CDR3 contains 15 residues. Complete variable domain (other parts from reference TRBV11-2 and TRBJ2-7): EAGVAQSPRYKIIEKRQSVAFWCNPISGHATLYWYQQILGQGPKLLIQFQNNGVVDDSQLPKDRFSAERLKGVDSTLKIQPAKLEDSAVYLCASSSSRDRSYEQYFGPGTRLTVT.

This chain uses TRBV6-6 with TRBJ1-2; D perhaps matches TRBD1 (5 bases). From germline, CDR1 is MNHNY and CDR2 SVGAGI (reference sequence). The CDR3 totals 14 residues. V was clipped by 7 bases and J by 2 bases, with 14 bases between them. As DNA, the CDR3 is TGTGCCAGCACCCTTGGGGGAGGCAACTATGGCTACACCTTC. This encodes CASTLGGGNYGYTF.

The chain couples TRBV4-2 to TRBJ2-4, with 11 bases that match TRBD2. Germline-derived CDR1 and CDR2 are LGHNA and YNFKEQ. The CDR3 contains 17 residues. The V segment lost 0 bases and the J segment 6 bases; nucleotides outside the gene matches: 7. CDR3 coding DNA: TGTGCCAGCAGCCAAGAAGAGGTGGGGACTAGCGGAAACATTCAGTACTTC. Its translation: CASSQEEVGTSGNIQYF.

The chain joins TRBV28 to TRBJ1-2, with 9 bases matching TRBD1. Germline CDR1 is MDHEN and CDR2 is SYDVKM. V shed 7 bases, J shed 3 bases, and the junction held 6 bases outside the gene matches. CDR3 length equals 14 residues. This chain's CDR3 is CASKNDRGYYGYTF. CDR3 DNA: TGTGCCAGCAAAAACGACAGGGGGTACTATGGCTACACCTTC.